The sequence of this T cell receptor beta chain was determined in a study of molecular identifiers for immune sequencing clone quantification. Study information: Replicates involved a five-way split of RNA from approximately 20,000 or 98,000 naive CD8 cells, with sequencing of four.

The CDR3 sequence is 17 residues long. Germline V gives CDR1 DFQATT, CDR2 SNEGSKA (reference sequence). The junction had 10 bases not matched to a gene; V was cut back by 0 bases and J by 2 bases. Ten or more counts support this clonotype. The antigen remains unidentified. Library preparation followed earlier protocols using designated TCR primers. TCRdb reanalysed the PCR reads using MiXCR and keeps one entry per CDR3 protein. Of about 100,000 distinct CDR3 sequences detected, 36% appear once; the ten largest clones hold 4% to 5%. Points from the study as a whole: Beyond 20 RNA copies, clones held over 97% of effector molecules, compared with under 1% in naive cells. Barcode sharing among identical TCR molecules could make large clones appear smaller.

The sequencing sample was made of naive CD8+ T cells from blood, with Jurkat cell RNA spiked in. Noted subset: FACS-sorted CD8+CD4-CCR7+CD45RA+ naive T cells. This chain joins TRBV20-1 and TRBJ2-3; 8 bases match TRBD2. The origin of this receptor is a human donor in good health. Some libraries in this study had Jurkat cell RNA spiked in. Here the CDR3 DNA reads TGCAGTGCTAGAGATCCGGCTAGCGGGCGCTTCACAGATACGCAGTATTTT. This codes for CSARDPASGRFTDTQYF.